This entry is about one TCR beta chain. Its antigen is unknown. This sample stems from a study of cytomegalovirus exposure and HLA in healthy donors. Whole-study results and caveats: In vitro testing confirmed a few CMV-associated chains as specific for CMV antigens. A prior analysis recorded that most TCR beta V segments were productive about 87% or about 30% of the time. Available immune exposure information was restricted to CMV serostatus only.

The PCR employed 60 Vbeta primers together with 13 Jbeta primers. Libraries were prepared by immunoSEQ multiplex PCR; TCRdb keeps only in-frame clonotypes and omits some of them. The sample holds 75,000 to 100,000 clones, roughly two thirds seen once. In germline, CDR1 is LNHDA, CDR2 SQIVND (reference sequence). V was clipped by 3 bases and J by 5 bases, with 11 bases between them. This CDR3 is built from 14 residues. All the people who gave samples were healthy bone marrow donors. This chain connects TRBV19 to TRBJ2-1, with D perhaps TRBD2 (6 bases). The clonotype comes from a female donor in good health and CMV-seronegative. Sequenced material: PBMCs. The CDR3 protein is CASSITSFDNEQFF. The CDR3 DNA is TGTGCCAGTAGTATCACTAGCTTCGACAATGAGCAGTTCTTC.